Presented here are 11 T cell receptor beta chains from one specimen sequenced in a study of blood T cell repertoires in COVID-19. Sequencing used immunoSEQ multiplex PCR; TCRdb keeps in-frame clones, though not all of them. The table shows 650,000 to 800,000 clones, with 90% occurring only once. Sequences were obtained from peripheral blood. The receptors originated from a woman aged 18-29 years with acute or convalescent COVID-19.

The chain employs TRBV7-6 and TRBJ2-7, with 7 bases fitting TRBD1. Germline CDR1 is SGHVS and CDR2 is FNYEAQ. This CDR3 comprises 14 residues. With V trimmed by 5 bases and J by 2 bases, 6 bases remained unmatched. DNA for the CDR3: TGTGCCAGCAGCCCCAGACAGGGAACCTACGAGCAGTACTTC. Translated, it gives CASSPRQGTYEQYF.

The chain combines TRBV9 with TRBJ1-1; weak D call: TRBD1 (5 bases). The V gene lost 0 bases and the J gene lost 5 bases, with 11 bases spanning the gap. CDR1 is SGDLS and CDR2 is YYNGEE in the germline V gene. The CDR3 is made up of 14 amino acids. CDR3 loop: CASSVEGEVTEAFF. The CDR3 nucleotides read TGTGCCAGCAGCGTAGAAGGGGAGGTAACTGAAGCTTTCTTT.

The chain joins TRBV4-1 to TRBJ2-3; D is perhaps TRBD1 (6 bases). The V end lost 0 bases, the J end lost 0 bases, and 7 bases lay between the germline ends. Germline-derived CDR1 and CDR2 are MGHRA and YSYEKL. The length of the CDR3 is 15 residues. This chain's CDR3 is CASSQEGTSTDTQYF. The CDR3 DNA follows: TGCGCCAGCAGCCAAGAAGGGACAAGCACAGATACGCAGTATTTT.

The CDR3 sequence: CASSYTGLAKNIQYF. The CDR3 nucleotides are TGTGCCAGCAGTTACACAGGGCTAGCCAAAAACATTCAGTACTTC. The rearrangement links TRBV6-2 or TRBV6-3 to TRBJ2-4, with TRBD1 as a possible D gene (6 bases). The germline gives CDR1 MNHEY, CDR2 SVGEGT. Trimming stripped 2 bases from V and 0 bases from J, with 8 bases between. This CDR3 region has 15 residues.

This chain links TRBV11-2 with TRBJ2-7, with unresolved D. Germline assignment: CDR1 SGHAT and CDR2 FQNNGV. V gave up 4 bases and J gave up 0 bases, with 7 bases separating them. This CDR3 is built from 13 residues. The DNA of the CDR3 is TGTGCCAGCAGCTCCCAAGCCTCCTACGAGCAGTACTTC. It yields the protein CASSSQASYEQYF.

V usage is TRBV28 and J usage is TRBJ2-2; a weak D match, TRBD2 (6 bases). V lost 5 bases to trimming and J lost 4 bases, with 20 bases between them. Per germline, CDR1 MDHEN and CDR2 SYDVKM. This CDR3 has 17 amino acids. The CDR3 loop reads CASSQGEWGESTGELFF. In DNA form, the CDR3 reads TGTGCCAGCAGTCAAGGGGAATGGGGGGAGAGCACCGGGGAGCTGTTTTTT.

The gene calls are TRBV7-9 and TRBJ2-7; D may be TRBD2 (5 bases). The V gene lost 2 bases and the J gene lost 9 bases, with 17 bases spanning the gap. The CDR3 length is 14 residues. CDR1 SEHNR and CDR2 FQNEAQ come from the germline V gene (reference sequence). CDR3 amino acids: CASSLMDLEVSQYF. In DNA, the CDR3 is TGTGCCAGCAGCTTAATGGACTTAGAAGTTTCGCAGTACTTC.

The chain joins TRBV2 to TRBJ1-1; a weak D match, TRBD1 (6 bases). Germline CDR1 SNHLY, CDR2 FYNNEI. The germline V and J ends were trimmed by 8 bases and 5 bases, with 21 bases remaining between them. This CDR3 is 15 amino acids long. The CDR3 spells CASRTSRGARTEAFF. The CDR3 DNA reads TGTGCCAGCCGTACCTCCCGGGGGGCAAGAACTGAAGCTTTCTTT.

As for this clone: Other DNA sequences from this sample encode an identical CDR3 as well. The chain links TRBV9 to TRBJ2-5; D gene ambiguous. This CDR3 contains 15 residues. Trimming took 0 bases from V and 1 from J, leaving 10 bases between them. Germline V lookup: CDR1 SGDLS, CDR2 YYNGEE. The CDR3 is CASSVGVSGQETQYF. DNA for the CDR3: TGTGCCAGCAGCGTAGGGGTGTCAGGCCAAGAGACCCAGTACTTC.

The gene calls are TRBV5-1 and TRBJ2-7, with 15 bases that match TRBD2. V lost 3 bases to trimming and J lost 3 bases; unmatched junction nucleotides: 7. Germline V gene lookup returns CDR1 SGHRS and CDR2 YFSETQ. This CDR3 is 17 amino acids long. In DNA form, the CDR3 reads TGCGCCAGCAGCTCGTACGGGACTAGCGGGGGGTTCTACGAGCAGTACTTC. It encodes CASSSYGTSGGFYEQYF. The full variable domain, its missing parts supplied by reference TRBV5-1 and TRBJ2-7, is KAGVTQTPRYLIKTRGQQVTLSCSPISGHRSVSWYQQTPGQGLQFLFEYFSETQRNKGNFPGRFSGRQFSNSRSEMNVSTLELGDSALYLCASSSYGTSGGFYEQYFGPGTRLTVT.

This clone appeared a few times. V and J are TRBV7-9 and TRBJ1-1; D remains ambiguous. Looked up from germline, CDR1 is SEHNR and CDR2 is FQNEAQ (reference sequence). CDR3 length: 14 amino acids. Trimming took 1 base from V and 5 from J, leaving 11 bases between them. The DNA of the CDR3 is TGTGCCAGCAGCTTAGGACTGATGAGTACTGAAGCTTTCTTT. Its protein is CASSLGLMSTEAFF. The full variable domain, rest sourced from reference TRBV7-9 and TRBJ1-1, is DTGVSQNPRHKITKRGQNVTFRCDPISEHNRLYWYRQTLGQGPEFLTYFQNEAQLEKSRLLSDRFSAERPKGSFSTLEIQRTEQGDSAMYLCASSLGLMSTEAFFGQGTRLTVV.